One sample yielded the 3 T cell receptor beta chains listed below, sequenced in a study of T cell repertoires in cytomegalovirus infection. MiXCR, run by TCRdb on the reads, gives a single entry per CDR3 protein. The table has 300,000 to 400,000 distinct CDR3 sequences, 25% to 30% seen once. These receptors' antigens are unknown. The specimen was cultured PBMCs, collected from culture after CMV antigen stimulation. The receptors stem from a human donor in good health (CMV status not recorded). Some clones in this sample may be carry-over from other donors' samples.

The rearrangement links TRBV7-9 to TRBJ2-2; 8 bases are shared with TRBD2. Trimming took 7 bases from V and 5 from J; bases not matched to a gene: 12. CDR3 length: 16 amino acids. Germline V lookup: CDR1 SEHNR, CDR2 FQNEAQ (reference sequence). The CDR3 DNA follows: TGTGCCAGCAACGGGGGGCTAGCGGGCCGGACCGGGGAGCTGTTTTTT. Its protein product is CASNGGLAGRTGELFF.

This rearrangement joins TRBV7-9 to TRBJ2-3; no reliable D call. The CDR3 covers 10 residues. Trimming cost V 11 bases and J 2 bases, with 5 bases left between them. CDR1 and CDR2 from the germline V gene are SEHNR and FQNEAQ (reference sequence). CDR3 DNA sequence: TGTGCCGGCTACACAGATACGCAGTATTTT. Its translation is CAGYTDTQYF.

The chain is built from TRBV2 and TRBJ1-5; unclear D gene. The CDR3 loop spans 12 amino acids. The germline V gene encodes CDR1 SNHLY and CDR2 FYNNEI. V lost 4 bases to trimming and J lost 7 bases, with 8 bases between them. CDR3: CASSAGRQPQHF. CDR3 nucleotide sequence: TGTGCCAGCAGTGCCGGGAGGCAGCCCCAGCATTTT.